Reported below is one TCR beta chain. No antigen is known for it. Amplified material comprised TCR beta CDR3 regions derived from RNA transcripts. Investigators did first-round RT-PCR with HTBI primers, then second-round multiplex PCR. TCRdb called the multiplex PCR reads again in MiXCR, with one record for every CDR3 protein. The profile shows roughly 700,000 distinct CDR3 sequences, 40% of them singletons. The CDR3 runs 14 residues. Looked up from germline, CDR1 is DFQATT and CDR2 is SNEGSKA (reference sequence). V lost 3 bases to trimming and J lost 5 bases; unmatched junction nucleotides: 7. This sample stems from a study of Graves' ophthalmopathy and Graves' hyperthyroidism. Clinicians made diagnoses from clinical symptoms, serum thyroxine, TRAb, thyroid ultrasound and orbital computed tomography. The study, taken as a whole, reports: Blood also harbored most expanded thyroid clonotypes above 0.001 frequency.

This TCR was recovered from an adult man with Graves' ophthalmopathy. What was sequenced was peripheral blood. The V call is TRBV20-1, the J call TRBJ2-7; 10 bases line up with TRBD1. CDR3 bases: TGCAGTGCTAGCGCAGGGACAGGGGACAACGAGCAGTACTTC. Translating gives CSASAGTGDNEQYF.